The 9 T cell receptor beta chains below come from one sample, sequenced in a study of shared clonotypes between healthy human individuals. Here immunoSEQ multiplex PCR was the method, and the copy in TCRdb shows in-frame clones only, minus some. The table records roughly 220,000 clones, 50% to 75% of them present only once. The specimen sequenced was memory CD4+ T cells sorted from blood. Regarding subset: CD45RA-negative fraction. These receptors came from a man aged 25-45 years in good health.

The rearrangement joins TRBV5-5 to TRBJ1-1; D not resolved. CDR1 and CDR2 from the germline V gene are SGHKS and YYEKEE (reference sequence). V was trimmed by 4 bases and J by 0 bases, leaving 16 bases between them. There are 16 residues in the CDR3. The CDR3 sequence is CASSGKGIAVNTEAFF. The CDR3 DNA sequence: TGTGCCAGCAGCGGGAAAGGGATTGCGGTGAACACTGAAGCTTTCTTT. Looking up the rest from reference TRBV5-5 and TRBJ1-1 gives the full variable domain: DAGVTQSPTHLIKTRGQQVTLRCSPISGHKSVSWYQQVLGQGPQFIFQYYEKEERGRGNFPDRFSARQFPNYSSELNVNALLLGDSALYLCASSGKGIAVNTEAFFGQGTRLTVV.

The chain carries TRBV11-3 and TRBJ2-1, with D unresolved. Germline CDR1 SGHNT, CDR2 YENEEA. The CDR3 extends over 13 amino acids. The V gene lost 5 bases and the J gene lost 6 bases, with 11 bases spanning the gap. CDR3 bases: TGTGCCAGCAGCCCTTCAACGGGCAATGAGCAGTTCTTC. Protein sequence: CASSPSTGNEQFF.

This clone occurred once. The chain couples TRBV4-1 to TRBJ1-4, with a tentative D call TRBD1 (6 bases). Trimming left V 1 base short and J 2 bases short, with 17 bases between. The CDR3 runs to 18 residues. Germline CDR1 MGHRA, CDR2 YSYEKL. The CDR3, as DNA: TGCGCCAGCAGCCAAGTTCACAGGGTGCTAGTGACTAATGAAAAACTGTTTTTT. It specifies CASSQVHRVLVTNEKLFF.

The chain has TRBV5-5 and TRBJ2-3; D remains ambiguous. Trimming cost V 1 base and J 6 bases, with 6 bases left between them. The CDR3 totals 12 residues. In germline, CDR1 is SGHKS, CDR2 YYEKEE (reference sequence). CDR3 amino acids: CASSLYGDTQYF. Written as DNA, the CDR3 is TGTGCCAGCAGCTTGTATGGCGATACGCAGTATTTT.

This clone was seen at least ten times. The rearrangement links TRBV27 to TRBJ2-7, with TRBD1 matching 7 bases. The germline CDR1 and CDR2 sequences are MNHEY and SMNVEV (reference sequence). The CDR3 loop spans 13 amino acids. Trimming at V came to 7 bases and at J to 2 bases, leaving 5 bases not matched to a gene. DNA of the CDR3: TGTGCCAGCAACACAGGGGAAACCTACGAGCAGTACTTC. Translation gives CASNTGETYEQYF.

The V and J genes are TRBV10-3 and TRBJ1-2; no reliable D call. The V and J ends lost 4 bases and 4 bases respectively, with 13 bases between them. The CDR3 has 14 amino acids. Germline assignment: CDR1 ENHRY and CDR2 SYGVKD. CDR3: CAISGLAGSYGYTF. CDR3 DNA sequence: TGTGCCATCAGTGGCCTCGCAGGATCCTATGGCTACACCTTC.

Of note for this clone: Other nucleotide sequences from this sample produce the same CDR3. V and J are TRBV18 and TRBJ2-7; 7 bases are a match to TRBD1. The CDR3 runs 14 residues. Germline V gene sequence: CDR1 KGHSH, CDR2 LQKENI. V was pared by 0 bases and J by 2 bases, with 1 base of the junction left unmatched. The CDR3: CASSPPGQPYEQYF. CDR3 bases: TGTGCCAGCTCACCACCGGGACAGCCCTACGAGCAGTACTTC.

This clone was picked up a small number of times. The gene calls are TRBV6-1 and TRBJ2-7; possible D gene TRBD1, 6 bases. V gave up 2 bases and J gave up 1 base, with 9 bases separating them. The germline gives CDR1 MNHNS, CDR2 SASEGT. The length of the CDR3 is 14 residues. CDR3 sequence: CASSESGQSYEQYF. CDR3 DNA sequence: TGTGCCAGCAGTGAATCGGGACAATCCTACGAGCAGTACTTC.

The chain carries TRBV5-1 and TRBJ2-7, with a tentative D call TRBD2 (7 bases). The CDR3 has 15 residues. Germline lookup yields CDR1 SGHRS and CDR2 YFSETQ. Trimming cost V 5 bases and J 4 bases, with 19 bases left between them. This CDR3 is CASSTGGGSRYEQYF. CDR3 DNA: TGCGCCAGCAGTACGGGGGGCGGGAGTAGATACGAGCAGTACTTC.